The 15 T cell receptor beta chains presented below share a single source sample, sequenced in a study of blood T cell repertoires in COVID-19. Data came from immunoSEQ multiplex PCR; TCRdb stores just in-frame clones and leaves some out. The profile covers 95,000 to 120,000 clones, with 70% to 85% appearing a single time and about 1.8% taken by the ten largest. Sequencing was done on a sample of peripheral blood. The receptors originated from a woman aged 40 to 50 with acute or convalescent COVID-19.

V usage is TRBV6-5 and J usage is TRBJ1-1; maybe TRBD1 (6 bases). Germline CDR1 and CDR2: MNHEY and SVGAGI. Deletions cut 7 bases from V and 0 bases from J, with 15 bases between. The CDR3 length is 15 residues. DNA for the CDR3: TGTGCCAGCACTACGGGGACACACATGAACACTGAAGCTTTCTTT. Its protein product is CASTTGTHMNTEAFF.

The chain combines TRBV6-5 with TRBJ1-2; 7 bases fit TRBD1. V dropped 5 bases and J dropped 8; count of bases not matched to a gene: 11. The CDR3 contains 14 residues. Germline CDR1 MNHEY, CDR2 SVGAGI. Written as DNA, the CDR3 is TGTGCCAGCAGTCTTTCAGACAGGGCCGGAGGCTACACCTTC. Translating gives CASSLSDRAGGYTF.

The chain has TRBV9 and TRBJ1-2; D is possibly TRBD1 (6 bases). The V end was cut by 0 bases, the J end by 2 bases, with 11 bases between. The CDR3 length is 15 residues. Germline V gene sequence: CDR1 SGDLS, CDR2 YYNGEE. The CDR3 nucleotides read TGTGCCAGCAGCGTAGAGGGACATGACAACTATGGCTACACCTTC. The encoded protein is CASSVEGHDNYGYTF.

V and J are TRBV6-1 and TRBJ1-6; 8 bases match TRBD1. The CDR3 extends over 18 amino acids. V lost 4 bases, J lost 0 bases, and 8 bases stayed unmatched. Germline CDR1 is MNHNS and CDR2 is SASEGT. The CDR3 nucleotides are TGTGCCAGCAGTGCCCGACAGGGGACGAGCTCCTATAATTCACCCCTCCACTTT. The encoded protein is CASSARQGTSSYNSPLHF.

This chain uses TRBV9 with TRBJ1-6; D is uncertain. The CDR3 sequence is 13 residues long. The ends were cut back, 2 bases at V and 9 bases at J, with 9 bases in the middle. The V gene's germline CDR1 is SGDLS and CDR2 YYNGEE. CDR3 sequence reads: CASSVQEVSPLHF. Here the CDR3 DNA reads TGTGCCAGCAGCGTGCAGGAGGTTTCACCCCTCCACTTT.

The V gene is TRBV19, the J gene TRBJ1-1, with 8 bases lining up with TRBD1. The germline CDR1 and CDR2 sequences are LNHDA and SQIVND (reference sequence). Trimming cost V 5 bases and J 5 bases; bases outside gene matches: 10. The CDR3 is made up of 15 amino acids. The CDR3 DNA is TGTGCCAGTAGTCCCTCTCAGGGGGCGTTAACTGAAGCTTTCTTT. It yields the protein CASSPSQGALTEAFF.

The V gene is TRBV20-1, the J gene TRBJ1-4; TRBD1 might be the D (5 bases). CDR1 and CDR2 (germline): DFQATT, SNEGSKA (reference sequence). Trimming took 5 bases from V and 8 from J, leaving 9 bases between them. CDR3 length equals 11 residues. In DNA form, the CDR3 reads TGCAGTGCTCCACGGGGGGAAAAACTGTTTTTT. Its translation is CSAPRGEKLFF.

The chain joins TRBV6-2 or TRBV6-3 to TRBJ1-1, with D possibly TRBD1 on 6 matching bases. The CDR3 sequence is 14 residues long. Germline V gene sequence: CDR1 MNHEY, CDR2 SVGEGT. The ends were cut back, 2 bases at V and 3 bases at J, with 10 bases in the middle. The CDR3 sequence: CASSYNAGDTEAFF. In DNA form, the CDR3 reads TGTGCCAGCAGTTACAATGCAGGGGACACTGAAGCTTTCTTT.

Only one count was recorded for this clone. The J gene is TRBJ1-1, the V gene TRBV30; possible D gene TRBD1, 6 bases. Trimming left V 2 bases short and J 0 bases short, with 10 bases between. From germline, CDR1 is GTSNPN and CDR2 SVGIG (reference sequence). This CDR3 region has 14 residues. The chain's CDR3 is CAWSTGTLNTEAFF. As DNA, the CDR3 is TGTGCCTGGAGTACAGGGACACTGAACACTGAAGCTTTCTTT.

The gene calls are TRBV20-1 and TRBJ2-3; possibly TRBD1 for D (6 bases). The CDR3 consists of 11 residues. Trimming shortened V by 8 bases and J by 3 bases, and 9 bases separated the two germline ends. Germline values: CDR1 DFQATT, CDR2 SNEGSKA (reference sequence). CDR3 sequence (DNA): TGCAGTTCAGGGGAAACAGATACGCAGTATTTT. This codes for CSSGETDTQYF.

This clone has only one observation. The J gene is TRBJ2-7, the V gene TRBV18, with D maybe TRBD1 (6 bases). The CDR3 length is 14 residues. Germline assignment: CDR1 KGHSH and CDR2 LQKENI. V gave up 3 bases and J gave up 0 bases, with 9 bases separating them. The DNA for the CDR3 is TGTGCCAGCTCACCTGACAGGAGCTCCTACGAGCAGTACTTC. It encodes CASSPDRSSYEQYF.

The gene calls are TRBV7-8 and TRBJ2-3; TRBD2 agrees at 11 bases. V dropped 2 bases and J dropped 9; count of bases not matched to a gene: 10. CDR1 is SGHVS and CDR2 is FQNEAQ in the germline V gene. CDR3 size: 16 residues. In nucleotides, the CDR3 is TGTGCCAGCAGCTTATGGAGTAGCGGGGGGGCCGAGACGCAGTATTTT. This encodes CASSLWSSGGAETQYF.

This clone was counted at least ten times. This chain connects TRBV19 to TRBJ2-2; the match to TRBD1 covers 9 bases. The germline CDR1 and CDR2 sequences are LNHDA and SQIVND (reference sequence). Trimming at V came to 8 bases and at J to 4 bases, leaving 11 bases not matched to a gene. The CDR3 is 16 residues long. Here the CDR3 reads CASVPSGTGITGELFF. DNA of the CDR3: TGTGCCAGTGTTCCCTCCGGGACAGGGATCACCGGGGAGCTGTTTTTT.

The chain is built from TRBV18 and TRBJ2-3; D might be TRBD2 (7 bases). V was cut by 5 bases and J by 5 bases, with 11 bases left in between. CDR3 length: 13 amino acids. Germline-derived CDR1 and CDR2 are KGHSH and LQKENI. CDR3 DNA: TGTGCCAGCTCAACGGGGGGCCGAGATACGCAGTATTTT. As protein: CASSTGGRDTQYF.

The rearrangement joins TRBV3-1 (or the pseudogene TRBV3-2) to TRBJ2-7; 11 bases match TRBD1. Germline CDR1 reads LGHDT; CDR2 reads YNNKEL (reference sequence). The CDR3 runs 16 residues. The V and J ends lost 4 bases and 4 bases, in that order; junction bases with no gene match: 9. The CDR3: CASSRLSGQGVYEQYF. The DNA for the CDR3 is TGTGCCAGCAGCCGTTTGTCGGGACAGGGGGTATACGAGCAGTACTTC.